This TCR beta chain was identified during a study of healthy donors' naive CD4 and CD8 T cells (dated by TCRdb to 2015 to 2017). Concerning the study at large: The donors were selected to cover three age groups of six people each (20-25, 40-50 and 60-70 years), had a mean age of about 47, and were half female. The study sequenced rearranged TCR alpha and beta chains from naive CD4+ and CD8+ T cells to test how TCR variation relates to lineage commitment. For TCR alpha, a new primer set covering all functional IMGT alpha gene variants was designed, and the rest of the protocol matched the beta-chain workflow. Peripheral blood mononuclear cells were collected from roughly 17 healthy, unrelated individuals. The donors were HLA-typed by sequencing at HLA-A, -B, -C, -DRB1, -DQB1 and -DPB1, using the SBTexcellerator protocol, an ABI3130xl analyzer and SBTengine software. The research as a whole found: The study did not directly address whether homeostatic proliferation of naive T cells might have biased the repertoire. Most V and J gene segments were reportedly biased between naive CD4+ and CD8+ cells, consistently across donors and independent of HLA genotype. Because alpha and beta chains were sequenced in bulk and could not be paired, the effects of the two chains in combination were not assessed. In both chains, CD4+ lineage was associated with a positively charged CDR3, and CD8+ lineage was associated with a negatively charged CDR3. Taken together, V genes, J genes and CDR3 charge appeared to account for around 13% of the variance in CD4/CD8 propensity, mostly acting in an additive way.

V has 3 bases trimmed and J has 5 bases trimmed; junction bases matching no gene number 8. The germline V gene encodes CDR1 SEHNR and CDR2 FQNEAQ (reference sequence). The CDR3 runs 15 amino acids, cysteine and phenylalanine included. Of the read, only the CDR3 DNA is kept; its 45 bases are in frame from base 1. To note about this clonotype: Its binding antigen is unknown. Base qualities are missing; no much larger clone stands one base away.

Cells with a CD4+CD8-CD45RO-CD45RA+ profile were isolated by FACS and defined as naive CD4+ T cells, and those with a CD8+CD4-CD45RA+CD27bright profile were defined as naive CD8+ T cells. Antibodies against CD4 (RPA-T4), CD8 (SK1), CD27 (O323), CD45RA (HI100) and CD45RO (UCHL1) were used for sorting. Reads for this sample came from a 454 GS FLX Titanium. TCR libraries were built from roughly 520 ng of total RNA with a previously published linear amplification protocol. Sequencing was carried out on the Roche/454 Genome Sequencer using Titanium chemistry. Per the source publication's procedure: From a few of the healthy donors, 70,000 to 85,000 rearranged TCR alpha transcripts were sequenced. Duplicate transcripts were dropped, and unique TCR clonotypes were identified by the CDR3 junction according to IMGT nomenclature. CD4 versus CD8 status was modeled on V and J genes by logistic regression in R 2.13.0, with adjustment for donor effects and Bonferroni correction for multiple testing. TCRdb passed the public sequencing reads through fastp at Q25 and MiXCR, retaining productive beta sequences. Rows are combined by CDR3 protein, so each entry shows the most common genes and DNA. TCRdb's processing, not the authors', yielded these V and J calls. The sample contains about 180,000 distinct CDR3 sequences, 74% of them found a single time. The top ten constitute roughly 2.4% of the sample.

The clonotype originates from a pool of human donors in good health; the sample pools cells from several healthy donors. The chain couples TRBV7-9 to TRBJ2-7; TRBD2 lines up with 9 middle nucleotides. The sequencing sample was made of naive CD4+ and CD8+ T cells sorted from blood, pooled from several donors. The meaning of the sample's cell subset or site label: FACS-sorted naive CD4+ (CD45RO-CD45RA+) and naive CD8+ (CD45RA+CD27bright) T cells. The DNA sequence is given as TGTGCCAGCAGCTTGAGGACTAGCGTTTTCCACGAGCAGTACTTC. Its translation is CASSLRTSVFHEQYF.